The clone carrying this TCR beta chain was seen repeatedly, ten times or more. Its antigen is still unknown. Unique molecular identifiers were incorporated into the prepared TCRbeta library. Via MiXCR, TCRdb re-called the PCR reads, giving one row per CDR3 protein. The data hold roughly 180,000 distinct CDR3 sequences, with approximately 10% observed a single time. V was trimmed by 4 bases and J by 2 bases, leaving 18 bases between them. In germline, CDR1 is MNHEY, CDR2 SMNVEV (reference sequence). CDR3 length: 17 amino acids. The data derive from a study of T-cell reconstitution after alpha-beta-depleted transplantation in children. Overall study findings and caveats: Reportedly, alpha-beta T cells present about two months post-transplant originated from several hundred expanded clones of graft origin. There were some patients whose high TCRbeta diversity at day 60 came from surviving recipient T cells and thymic progenitors. A year had passed since transplant, and T-cell counts and diversity by then came mostly from newly produced T cells.

The chain has TRBV27 and TRBJ2-1; perhaps TRBD1 as D (5 bases). The input for sequencing was PBMCs, taken before TCRalphabeta/CD19-depleted stem cell transplant. This TCR was sampled from a boy under 10 years old with acute myeloid leukemia, due to receive a stem cell transplant. The chain's CDR3 is CASSSPLGMGPYNEQFF. In nucleotides, the CDR3 is TGTGCCAGCAGTTCCCCCTTGGGGATGGGGCCCTACAATGAGCAGTTCTTC.